What follows describes a single T cell receptor beta chain. V lost 2 bases, J lost 3 bases, and 17 bases stayed unmatched. Looked up from germline, CDR1 is MNHEY and CDR2 is SMNVEV (reference sequence). The CDR3 sequence is 21 residues long. This entry comes from a study of shared T cell receptors in the human thymus. The repertoire was sequenced with immunoSEQ multiplex PCR; TCRdb's copy has only in-frame clones and lacks some. The sample includes about 380,000 clones, approximately 95% of them seen just once. The source is a human donor. The V and J genes are TRBV27 and TRBJ2-3; 13 bases are a match to TRBD2. Sample: thymocytes. For the CDR3, the DNA is TGTGCCAGCAGTTTAATCGGACTAGCGGGAGAAATACGGGGGTCTACAGATACGCAGTATTTT. It translates to CASSLIGLAGEIRGSTDTQYF.